This T cell receptor beta chain came from a study of Graves' ophthalmopathy and Graves' hyperthyroidism. General study results and limits: Ophthalmopathy progression was predicted by the model at 60% to 71% sensitivity and less than 80% specificity. Blood also held most thyroid clonotypes expanded above 0.001 frequency.

A word on this clonotype: The antigen is unknown.

Having ophthalmopathy, the donors showed moderate-to-severe activity, CAS ≥3 and NOSPECS ≥4, with disease lasting under 3 months. If patients had other autoimmune diseases, uncontrolled infections, pregnancy or lactation, they were excluded. Amplified material comprised TCR beta CDR3 regions derived from RNA transcripts. Scientists carried out first-round RT-PCR using HTBI primers and then a second-round multiplex PCR. TCRdb passed the multiplex PCR reads through MiXCR, listing each CDR3 protein once. The sample holds 200,000 to 300,000 distinct CDR3 sequences, around 50% seen once. The V end lost 2 bases, the J end lost 0 bases, and 6 bases lay between the germline ends. The germline V gene encodes CDR1 SGHKS and CDR2 YYEKEE (reference sequence). CDR3 length: 15 amino acids.

This receptor was obtained from an adult man with Graves' ophthalmopathy. Specimen: peripheral blood. V and J are TRBV5-5 and TRBJ2-6; no firm D call. The CDR3 bases are TGTGCCAGCAGCTTAGAAGCCTCTGGGGCCAACGTCCTGACTTTC. Translation gives CASSLEASGANVLTF.